These T cell receptor beta chains were read from a single sample in a study of cytomegalovirus exposure and HLA in healthy donors. Generated by immunoSEQ multiplex PCR, the TCRdb table keeps only in-frame clones and is missing some. The profile shows approximately 110,000 clones, approximately 84% of them singletons. The sample comprised PBMCs. The receptors originated from a man aged 50 to 60 in good health and CMV-seronegative. Each CDR3 is given with its conserved first and last residue. The D gene is left open where the match is weak. Only part of the rows carry a size: once, few, many, or a class if the clone is expanded.

TRBV7-3	.	TRBD1	TRBJ1-1	CASSSTGSENTEAFF	TGTGCCAGCAGCTCGACAGGGTCCGAGAACACTGAAGCTTTCTTT
TRBV7-2	.	TRBD2	TRBJ2-7	CASSLRTIAGGGYEQYF	TGTGCCAGCAGCCTGCGAACTATAGCGGGAGGGGGCTACGAGCAGTACTTC
TRBV2	.	TRBD2	TRBJ2-7	CASSLAGLSYEQYF	TGTGCCAGCAGTCTAGCGGGACTCTCCTACGAGCAGTACTTC
TRBV7-2	.	.	TRBJ1-6	CASSLRDKDSPLHF	TGTGCCAGCAGCCTCCGGGACAAGGATTCACCCCTCCACTTT
TRBV4-2	once	.	TRBJ2-5	CASSQEPGGTETQYF	TGTGCCAGCAGCCAAGAGCCCGGGGGAACGGAGACCCAGTACTTC
TRBV4-3	.	TRBD1	TRBJ2-5	CASSQSPGQGHQETQYF	TGCGCCAGCAGCCAATCGCCGGGACAGGGGCACCAAGAGACCCAGTACTTC
TRBV5-1	.	TRBD2	TRBJ2-1	CASSPYVTSGGGEQFF	TGCGCCAGCAGCCCATACGTCACCAGCGGGGGAGGTGAGCAGTTCTTC
TRBV18	.	.	TRBJ1-1	CASSDQDSPMNTEAFF	TGTGCCAGCTCCGATCAGGACAGCCCTATGAACACTGAAGCTTTCTTT
TRBV27	.	TRBD1	TRBJ1-4	CASSHKPGQITTNEKLFF	TGTGCCAGCAGCCACAAACCGGGACAGATAACAACTAATGAAAAACTGTTTTTT
TRBV9	.	.	TRBJ2-7	CASSPREDRDYEQYF	TGTGCCAGCAGCCCCCGGGAGGACAGAGACTACGAGCAGTACTTC
TRBV9	.	.	TRBJ1-1	CASSVSGAGTEAFF	TGTGCCAGCAGCGTCTCAGGCGCTGGTACTGAAGCTTTCTTT
TRBV2	.	.	TRBJ2-7	CASRGQADEQYF	TGTGCCAGCAGGGGTCAGGCCGACGAGCAGTACTTC
TRBV29-1	.	.	TRBJ1-1	CSVEAPRRPNTEAFF	TGCAGCGTTGAAGCCCCGAGGCGGCCGAACACTGAAGCTTTCTTT